Reported below is one TCR beta chain. Its antigen remains unidentified. The entry originates in a study of TIL therapy for anti-PD-1-resistant metastatic lung cancer. Across the whole study: Progressing patients received lymphodepletion, expanded TIL infusion and IL-2.

CDR1 and CDR2 from the germline V gene are MNHNS and SASEGT. The CDR3 contains 15 residues. V lost 6 bases, J lost 0 bases, and 6 bases stayed unmatched. Whole-study findings and limits: Patients were highly selected, enriched for treatment-naive, never-smoker and oncogene-addicted cases.

Time point of the sample: pre-treatment sample, taken before nivolumab and TIL therapy. Stage 4 NSCLC adults joined between October 2017 and January 2020. This was the immunoSEQ v3 assay. This table comes from immunoSEQ multiplex PCR, and its TCRdb copy is limited to in-frame clones, with some not included. The sample lists some 18,000 clones, about four fifths occurring once. Sequenced material: blood, taken at baseline. The TCR was taken from a person between 25 and 80 years old with non-small cell lung cancer. V usage is TRBV6-1 and J usage is TRBJ1-2, with 8 bases fitting TRBD1. The CDR3 reads CASRLGTGTNYGYTF. The CDR3 region has the DNA TGTGCCAGCAGATTAGGGACAGGCACTAACTATGGCTACACCTTC.